This TCR beta chain appears in the sequencing data of a study of vaccination and CD4 T cells after COVID-19. Study information: Controls had a CEFX pool, an HIV-1 Nef pool, or no peptide added.

Germline CDR1 and CDR2: SEHNR and FQNEAQ (reference sequence). The CDR3 length is 14 residues. The treatment was: approximately nine-day PBMC culture with coronavirus spike peptide pools or control peptides (ViraFEST assay). Those CD4+ T cells from the unexposed donor predate the COVID-19 pandemic (2011-2018). For this clonotype: Its target is not known. One end of the junction fails to match germline, which may point to a read error.

Sequencing of the DNA from cultured CD4+ T cells was carried out with the Oncomine TCR Beta short-read assay. TCRdb ran MiXCR on the PCR reads and lists one entry per CDR3 protein. The sample holds about 7,500 distinct CDR3 sequences; 30% to 45% are singletons and the top ten take around 15%. What was sequenced was CD4+ T cells from blood, cultured in vitro. V gene TRBV7-9 combines with J gene TRBJ2-5; 8 bases align to TRBD1. This TCR derives from a human donor in good health. This chain's CDR3 is CASSLAGGVETQYF. The CDR3 bases are TGTGCCAGCAGCCTAGCAGGGGGCGTGGAGACCCAGTACTTC. Full variable domain (outside the CDR3, taken from reference TRBV7-9 and TRBJ2-5): DTGVSQNPRHKITKRGQNVTFRCDPISEHNRLYWYRQTLGQGPEFLTYFQNEAQLEKSRLLSDRFSAERPKGSFSTLEIQRTEQGDSAMYLCASSLAGGVETQYFGPGTRLLVL.